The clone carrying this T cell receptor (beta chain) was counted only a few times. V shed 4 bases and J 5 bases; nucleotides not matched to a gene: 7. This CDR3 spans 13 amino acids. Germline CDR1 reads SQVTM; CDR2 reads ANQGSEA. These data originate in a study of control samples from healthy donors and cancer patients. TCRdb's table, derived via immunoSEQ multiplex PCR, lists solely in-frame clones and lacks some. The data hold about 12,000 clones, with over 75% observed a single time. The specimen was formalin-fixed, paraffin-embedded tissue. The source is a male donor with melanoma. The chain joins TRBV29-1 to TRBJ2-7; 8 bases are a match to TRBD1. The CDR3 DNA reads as TGCAGCGTTGGTGAGACAGGGGCCCACGAGCAGTACTTC. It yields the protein CSVGETGAHEQYF.